This T cell receptor (beta chain) was identified in a study of T cell changes during pregnancy in multiple sclerosis. The repertoire was sequenced with immunoSEQ multiplex PCR; TCRdb's copy has only in-frame clones and lacks some. The sample has 35,000 to 50,000 clones, 80% to 90% seen once. The ends lost 0 bases at V and 5 bases at J; junction bases unmatched: 8. This CDR3 has 17 residues. Germline V gene data show CDR1 as SNHLY and CDR2 as FYNNEI. This receptor was obtained from a female donor with multiple sclerosis, enrolled in a pregnancy study. Sequencing was performed on CD4+ T cells from peripheral blood mononuclear cells, taken after pregnancy. The chain combines TRBV2 with TRBJ1-2; 11 nucleotides agree with TRBD1. DNA of the CDR3: TGTGCCAGCAGTGAAGCTGGGACAGGGGGAAGAGGATATGGCTACACCTTC. Protein sequence: CASSEAGTGGRGYGYTF. The full variable domain, with the rest looked up from reference TRBV2 and TRBJ1-2, is EPEVTQTPSHQVTQMGQEVILRCVPISNHLYFYWYRQILGQKVEFLVSFYNNEISEKSEIFDDQFSVERPDGSNFTLKIRSTKLEDSAMYFCASSEAGTGGRGYGYTFGSGTRLTVV.